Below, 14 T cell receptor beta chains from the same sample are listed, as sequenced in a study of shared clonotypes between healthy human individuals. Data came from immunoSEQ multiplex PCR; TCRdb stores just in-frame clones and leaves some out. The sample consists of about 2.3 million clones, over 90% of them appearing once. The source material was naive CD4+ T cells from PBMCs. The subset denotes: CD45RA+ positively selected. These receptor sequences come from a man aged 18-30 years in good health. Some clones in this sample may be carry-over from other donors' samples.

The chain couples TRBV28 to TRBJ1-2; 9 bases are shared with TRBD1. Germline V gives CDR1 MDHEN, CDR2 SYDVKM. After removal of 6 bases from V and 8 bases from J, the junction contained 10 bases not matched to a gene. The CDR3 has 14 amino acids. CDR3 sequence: CASSAPETGGGYTF. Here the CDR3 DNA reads TGTGCCAGCAGCGCACCAGAGACAGGGGGAGGCTACACCTTC.

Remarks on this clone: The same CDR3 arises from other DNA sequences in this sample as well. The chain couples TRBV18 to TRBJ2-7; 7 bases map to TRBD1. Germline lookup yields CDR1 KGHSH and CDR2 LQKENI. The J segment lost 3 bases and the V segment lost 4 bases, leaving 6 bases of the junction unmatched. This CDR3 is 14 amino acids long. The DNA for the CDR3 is TGTGCCAGCTCACTCACCGGGACAGACTACGAGCAGTACTTC. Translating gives CASSLTGTDYEQYF.

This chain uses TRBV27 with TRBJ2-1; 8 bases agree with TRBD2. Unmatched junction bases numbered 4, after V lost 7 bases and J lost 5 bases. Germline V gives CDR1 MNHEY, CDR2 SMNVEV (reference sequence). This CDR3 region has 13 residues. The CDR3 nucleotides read TGTGCCAGCATCGGGAGGGCCGACAATGAGCAGTTCTTC. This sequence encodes CASIGRADNEQFF.

DNA of the CDR3: TGTGCCAGTAGTCCCCCCCCTGGGACAGGGTTGACAGATACGCAGTATTTT. Translated: CASSPPPGTGLTDTQYF. The chain links TRBV19 to TRBJ2-3, with 9 bases fitting TRBD1. The CDR3 runs to 17 residues. Losses at the gene ends were 5 bases for V and 3 bases for J; bases not matched to a gene: 12. The germline gives CDR1 LNHDA, CDR2 SQIVND (reference sequence). The whole variable domain, remainder taken from reference TRBV19 and TRBJ2-3, is DGGITQSPKYLFRKEGQNVTLSCEQNLNHDAMYWYRQDPGQGLRLIYYSQIVNDFQKGDIAEGYSVSREKKESFPLTVTSAQKNPTAFYLCASSPPPGTGLTDTQYFGPGTRLTVL.

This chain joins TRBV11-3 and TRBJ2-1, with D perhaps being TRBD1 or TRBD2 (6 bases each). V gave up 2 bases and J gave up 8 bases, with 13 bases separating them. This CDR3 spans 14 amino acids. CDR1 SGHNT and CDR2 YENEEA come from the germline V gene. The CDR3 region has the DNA TGTGCCAGCAGCTTACAGGGGAGGTCTGATGAGCAGTTCTTC. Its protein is CASSLQGRSDEQFF.

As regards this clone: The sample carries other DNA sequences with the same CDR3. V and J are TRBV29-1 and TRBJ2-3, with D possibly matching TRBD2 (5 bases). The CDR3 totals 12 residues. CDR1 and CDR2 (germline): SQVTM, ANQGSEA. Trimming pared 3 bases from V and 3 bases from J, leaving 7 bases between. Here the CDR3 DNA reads TGCAGCGTTGATGGAGGTACAGATACGCAGTATTTT. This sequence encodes CSVDGGTDTQYF.

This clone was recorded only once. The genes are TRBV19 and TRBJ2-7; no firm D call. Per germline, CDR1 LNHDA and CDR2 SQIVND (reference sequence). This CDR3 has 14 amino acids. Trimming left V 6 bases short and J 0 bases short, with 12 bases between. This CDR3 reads CASRRLYSSYEQYF. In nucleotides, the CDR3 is TGTGCCAGTAGAAGGTTATACAGCTCCTACGAGCAGTACTTC.

The CDR3 spells CASSYTRLAEGYEQYF. The CDR3 DNA is TGTGCCAGCAGTTATACCCGACTAGCGGAGGGCTACGAGCAGTACTTC. This sequence joins TRBV27 and TRBJ2-7, with 9 bases fitting TRBD2. Germline CDR1 and CDR2: MNHEY and SMNVEV (reference sequence). Unmatched junction bases numbered 10, after V lost 4 bases and J lost 3 bases. The CDR3 is 16 residues long.

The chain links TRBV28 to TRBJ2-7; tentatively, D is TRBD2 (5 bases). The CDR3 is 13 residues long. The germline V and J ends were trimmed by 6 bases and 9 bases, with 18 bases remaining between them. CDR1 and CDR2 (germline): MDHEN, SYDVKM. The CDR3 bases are TGTGCCAGCAGGTACGGTCGGGAATGGGGGCAGTACTTC. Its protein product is CASRYGREWGQYF.

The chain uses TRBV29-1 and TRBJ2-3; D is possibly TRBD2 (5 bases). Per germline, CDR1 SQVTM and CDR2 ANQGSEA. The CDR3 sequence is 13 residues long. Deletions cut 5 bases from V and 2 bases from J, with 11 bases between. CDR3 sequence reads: CSVKASYTDTQYF. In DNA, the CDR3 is TGCAGCGTTAAGGCTAGCTACACAGATACGCAGTATTTT.

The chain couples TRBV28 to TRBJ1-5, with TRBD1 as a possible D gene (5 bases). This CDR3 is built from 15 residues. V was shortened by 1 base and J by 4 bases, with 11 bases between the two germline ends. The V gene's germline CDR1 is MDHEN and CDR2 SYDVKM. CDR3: CASSLYGAQNQPQHF. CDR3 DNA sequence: TGTGCCAGCAGTTTATACGGGGCACAGAATCAGCCCCAGCATTTT.

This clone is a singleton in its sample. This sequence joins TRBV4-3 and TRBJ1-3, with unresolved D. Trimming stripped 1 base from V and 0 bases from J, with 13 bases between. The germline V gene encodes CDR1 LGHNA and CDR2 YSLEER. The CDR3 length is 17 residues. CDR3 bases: TGCGCCAGCAGCCAAGTGTATTTCGGGAGCTCTGGAAACACCATATATTTT. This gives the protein CASSQVYFGSSGNTIYF.

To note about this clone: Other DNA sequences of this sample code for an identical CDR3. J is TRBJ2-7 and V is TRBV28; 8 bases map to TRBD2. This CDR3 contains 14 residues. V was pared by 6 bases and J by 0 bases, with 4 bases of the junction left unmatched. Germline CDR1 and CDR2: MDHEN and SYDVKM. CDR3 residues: CASSPSGSSYEQYF. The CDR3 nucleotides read TGTGCCAGCAGCCCAAGCGGGAGCTCCTACGAGCAGTACTTC.

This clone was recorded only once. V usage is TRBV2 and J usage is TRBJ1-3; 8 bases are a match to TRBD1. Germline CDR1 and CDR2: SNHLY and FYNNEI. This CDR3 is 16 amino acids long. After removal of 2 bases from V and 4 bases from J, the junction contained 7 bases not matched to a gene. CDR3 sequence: CASSEQPRGLGNTIYF. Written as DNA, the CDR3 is TGTGCCAGCAGTGAACAGCCCAGGGGGCTCGGAAACACCATATATTTT.